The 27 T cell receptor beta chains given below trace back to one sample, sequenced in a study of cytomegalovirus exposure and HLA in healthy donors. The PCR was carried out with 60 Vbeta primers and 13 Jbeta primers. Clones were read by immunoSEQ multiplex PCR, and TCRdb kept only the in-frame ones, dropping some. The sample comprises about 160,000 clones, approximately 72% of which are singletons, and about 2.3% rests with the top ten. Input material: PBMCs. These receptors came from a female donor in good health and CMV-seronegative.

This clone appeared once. CDR3 protein: CASSQGRLRDTQYF. CDR3 sequence (DNA): TGCGCCAGCAGCCAAGGACGGCTGAGGGATACGCAGTATTTT. This chain joins TRBV4-3 and TRBJ2-3, with D unresolved. V was shortened by 1 base and J by 6 bases, with 11 bases between the two germline ends. The CDR3 loop spans 14 amino acids. Germline V gene sequence: CDR1 LGHNA, CDR2 YSLEER.

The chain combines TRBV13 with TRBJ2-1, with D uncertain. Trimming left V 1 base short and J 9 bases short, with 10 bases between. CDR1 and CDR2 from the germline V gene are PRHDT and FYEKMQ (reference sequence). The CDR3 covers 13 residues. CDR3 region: CASSLAPPGEQFF. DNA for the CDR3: TGTGCCAGCAGCTTAGCCCCTCCGGGTGAGCAGTTCTTC.

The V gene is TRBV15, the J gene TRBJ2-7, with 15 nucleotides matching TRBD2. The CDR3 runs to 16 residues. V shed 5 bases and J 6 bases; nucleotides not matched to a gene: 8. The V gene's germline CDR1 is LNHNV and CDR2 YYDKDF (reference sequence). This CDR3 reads CATSPGLAGGLGEQYF. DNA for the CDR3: TGTGCCACCAGCCCTGGACTAGCGGGAGGGCTAGGCGAGCAGTACTTC.

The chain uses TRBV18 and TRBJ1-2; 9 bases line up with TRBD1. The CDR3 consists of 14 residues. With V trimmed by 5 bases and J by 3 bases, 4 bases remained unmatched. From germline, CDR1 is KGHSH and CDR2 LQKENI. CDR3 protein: CASSARQGDYGYTF. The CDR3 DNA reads TGTGCCAGCTCAGCCCGACAGGGGGACTATGGCTACACCTTC.

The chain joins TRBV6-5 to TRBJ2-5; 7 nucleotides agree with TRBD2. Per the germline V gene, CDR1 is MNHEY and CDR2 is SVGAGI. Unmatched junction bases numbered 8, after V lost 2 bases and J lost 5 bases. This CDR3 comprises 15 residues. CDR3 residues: CASSYRMRGGETQYF. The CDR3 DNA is TGTGCCAGCAGTTACCGCATGAGGGGAGGGGAGACCCAGTACTTC.

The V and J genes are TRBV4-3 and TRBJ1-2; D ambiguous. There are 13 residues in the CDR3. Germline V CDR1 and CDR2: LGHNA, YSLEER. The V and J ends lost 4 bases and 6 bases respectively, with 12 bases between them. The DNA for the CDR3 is TGCGCCAGCAGCCGGGTAGAGGGCGATGGCTACACCTTC. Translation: CASSRVEGDGYTF.

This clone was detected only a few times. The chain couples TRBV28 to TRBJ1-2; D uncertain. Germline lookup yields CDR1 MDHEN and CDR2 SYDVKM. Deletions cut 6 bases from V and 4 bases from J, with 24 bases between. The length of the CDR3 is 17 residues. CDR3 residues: CASSSYPRPLGSYGYTF. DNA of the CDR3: TGTGCCAGCAGCTCTTACCCCAGGCCTCTCGGTAGCTATGGCTACACCTTC.

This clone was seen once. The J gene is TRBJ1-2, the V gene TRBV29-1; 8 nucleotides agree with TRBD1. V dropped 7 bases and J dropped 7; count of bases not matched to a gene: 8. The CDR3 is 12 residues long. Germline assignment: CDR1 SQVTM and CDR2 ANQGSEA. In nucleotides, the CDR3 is TGCAGCGCTCAGGGGGCCCGTACTGGCTACACCTTC. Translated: CSAQGARTGYTF.

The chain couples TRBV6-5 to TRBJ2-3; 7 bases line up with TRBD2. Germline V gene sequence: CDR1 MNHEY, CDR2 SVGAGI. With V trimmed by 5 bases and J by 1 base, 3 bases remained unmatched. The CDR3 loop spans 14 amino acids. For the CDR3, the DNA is TGTGCCAGCAGTGTGGCGGGGGGCACAGATACGCAGTATTTT. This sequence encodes CASSVAGGTDTQYF.

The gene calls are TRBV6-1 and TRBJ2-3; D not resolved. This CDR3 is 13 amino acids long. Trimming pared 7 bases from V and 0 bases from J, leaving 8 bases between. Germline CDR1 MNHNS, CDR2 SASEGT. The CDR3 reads CASTFTSTDTQYF. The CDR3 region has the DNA TGTGCCAGCACCTTTACTAGCACAGATACGCAGTATTTT.

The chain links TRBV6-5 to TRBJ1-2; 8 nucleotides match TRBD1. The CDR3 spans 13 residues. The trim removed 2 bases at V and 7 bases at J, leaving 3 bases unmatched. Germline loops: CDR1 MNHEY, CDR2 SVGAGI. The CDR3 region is CASSYRQGSGYTF. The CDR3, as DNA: TGTGCCAGCAGTTACAGACAGGGGAGTGGCTACACCTTC.

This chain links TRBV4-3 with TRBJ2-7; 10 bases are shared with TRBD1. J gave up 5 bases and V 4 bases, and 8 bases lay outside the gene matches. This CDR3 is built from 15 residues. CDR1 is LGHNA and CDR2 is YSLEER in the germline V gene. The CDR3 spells CASSPAGQGFDEQYF. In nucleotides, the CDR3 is TGCGCCAGCAGCCCGGCGGGACAGGGGTTCGACGAGCAGTACTTC.

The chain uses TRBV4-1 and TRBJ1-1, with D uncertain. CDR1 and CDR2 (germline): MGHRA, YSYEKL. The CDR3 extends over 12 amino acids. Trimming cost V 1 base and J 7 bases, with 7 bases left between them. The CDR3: CASSQGTDEAFF. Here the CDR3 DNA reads TGCGCCAGCAGCCAAGGAACAGATGAAGCTTTCTTT.

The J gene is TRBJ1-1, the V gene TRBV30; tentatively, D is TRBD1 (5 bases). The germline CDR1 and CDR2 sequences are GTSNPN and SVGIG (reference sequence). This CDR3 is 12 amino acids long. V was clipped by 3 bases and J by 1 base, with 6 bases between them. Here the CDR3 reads CAWRGGNTEAFF. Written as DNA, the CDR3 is TGTGCCTGGAGGGGGGGGAACACTGAAGCTTTCTTT.

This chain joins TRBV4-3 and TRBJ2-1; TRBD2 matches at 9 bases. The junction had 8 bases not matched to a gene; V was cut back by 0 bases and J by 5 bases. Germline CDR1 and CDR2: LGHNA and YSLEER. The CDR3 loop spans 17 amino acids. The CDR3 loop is CASSQEVLVAGDNEQFF. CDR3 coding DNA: TGCGCCAGCAGCCAAGAGGTTCTAGTAGCGGGAGACAATGAGCAGTTCTTC.

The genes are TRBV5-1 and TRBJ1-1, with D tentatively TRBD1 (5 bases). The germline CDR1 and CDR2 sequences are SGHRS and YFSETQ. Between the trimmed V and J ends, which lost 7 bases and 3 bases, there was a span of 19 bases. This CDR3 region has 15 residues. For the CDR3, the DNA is TGCGCCAGCCACTCCCTCGGGGGAGGACACACTGAAGCTTTCTTT. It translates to CASHSLGGGHTEAFF.

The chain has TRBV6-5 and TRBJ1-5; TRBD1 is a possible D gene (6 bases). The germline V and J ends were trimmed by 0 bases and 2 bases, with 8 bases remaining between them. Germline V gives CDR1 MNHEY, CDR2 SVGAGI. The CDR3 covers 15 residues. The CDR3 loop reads CASSYSGAGNQPQHF. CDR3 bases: TGTGCCAGCAGTTACTCGGGGGCCGGCAATCAGCCCCAGCATTTT.

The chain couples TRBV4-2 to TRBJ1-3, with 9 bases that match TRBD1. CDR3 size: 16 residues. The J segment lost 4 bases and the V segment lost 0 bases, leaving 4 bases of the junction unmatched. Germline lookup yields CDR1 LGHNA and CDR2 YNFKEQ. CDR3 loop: CASSQDEGQGGNTIYF. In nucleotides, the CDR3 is TGTGCCAGCAGCCAAGATGAGGGACAGGGAGGAAACACCATATATTTT.

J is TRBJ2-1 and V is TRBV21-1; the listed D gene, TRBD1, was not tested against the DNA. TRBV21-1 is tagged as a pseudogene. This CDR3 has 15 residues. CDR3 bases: TGTGCCAGCAGCTTCAAGCAGGGTTCCTACAATGAGCAGTTCTTC. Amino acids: CASSFKQGSYNEQFF.

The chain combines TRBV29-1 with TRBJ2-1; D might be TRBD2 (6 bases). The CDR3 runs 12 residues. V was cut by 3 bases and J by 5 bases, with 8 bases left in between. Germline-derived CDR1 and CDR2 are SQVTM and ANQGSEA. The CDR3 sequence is CSVDERDNEQFF. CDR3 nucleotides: TGCAGCGTTGATGAGCGGGACAATGAGCAGTTCTTC.

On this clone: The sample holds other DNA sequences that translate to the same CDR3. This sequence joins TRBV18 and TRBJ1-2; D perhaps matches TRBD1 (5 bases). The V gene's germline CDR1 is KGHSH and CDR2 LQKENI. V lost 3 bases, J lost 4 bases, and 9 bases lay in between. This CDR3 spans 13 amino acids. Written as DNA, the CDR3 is TGTGCCAGCTCACCTCGCGACAGCTATGGCTACACCTTC. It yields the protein CASSPRDSYGYTF.

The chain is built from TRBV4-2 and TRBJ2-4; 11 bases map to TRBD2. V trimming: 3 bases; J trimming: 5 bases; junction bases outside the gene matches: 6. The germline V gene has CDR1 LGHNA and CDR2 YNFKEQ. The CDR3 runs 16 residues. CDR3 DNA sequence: TGTGCCAGCAGCCAGTATAGCGGGAGGGCCGAAAACATTCAGTACTTC. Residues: CASSQYSGRAENIQYF.

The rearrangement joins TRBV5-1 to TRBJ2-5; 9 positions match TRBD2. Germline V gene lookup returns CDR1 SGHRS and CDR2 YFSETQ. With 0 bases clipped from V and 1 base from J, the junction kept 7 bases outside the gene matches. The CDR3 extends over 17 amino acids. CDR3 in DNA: TGCGCCAGCAGCTTGGGGGTTCGGCGGGGGGGCCAAGAGACCCAGTACTTC. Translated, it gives CASSLGVRRGGQETQYF.

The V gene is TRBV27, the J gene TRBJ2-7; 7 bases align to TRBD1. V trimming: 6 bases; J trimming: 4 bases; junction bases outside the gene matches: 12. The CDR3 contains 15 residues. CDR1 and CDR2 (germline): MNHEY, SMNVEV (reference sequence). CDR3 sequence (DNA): TGTGCCAGCAGCCTGGTCCGGACAGGAGGATACGAGCAGTACTTC. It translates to CASSLVRTGGYEQYF.

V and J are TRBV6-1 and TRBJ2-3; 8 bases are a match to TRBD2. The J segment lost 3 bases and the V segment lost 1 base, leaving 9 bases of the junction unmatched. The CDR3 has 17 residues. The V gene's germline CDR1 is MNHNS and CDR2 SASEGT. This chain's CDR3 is CASSEGPAGGGTDTQYF. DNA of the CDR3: TGTGCCAGCAGTGAAGGACCGGCGGGAGGAGGGACAGATACGCAGTATTTT.

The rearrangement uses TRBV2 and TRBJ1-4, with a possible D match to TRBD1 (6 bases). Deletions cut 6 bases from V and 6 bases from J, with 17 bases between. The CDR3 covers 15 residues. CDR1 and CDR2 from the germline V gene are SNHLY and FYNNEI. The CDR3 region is CASRAGQSLDEKLFF. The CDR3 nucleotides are TGTGCCAGCAGGGCCGGACAGTCGCTCGATGAAAAACTGTTTTTT.

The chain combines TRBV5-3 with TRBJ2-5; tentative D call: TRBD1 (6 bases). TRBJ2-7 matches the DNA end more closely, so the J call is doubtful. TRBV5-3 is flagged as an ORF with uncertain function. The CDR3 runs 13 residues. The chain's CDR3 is CARGPDSSYEQYF. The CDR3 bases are TGTGCCAGGGGACCGGACAGCTCCTACGAGCAGTACTTC.